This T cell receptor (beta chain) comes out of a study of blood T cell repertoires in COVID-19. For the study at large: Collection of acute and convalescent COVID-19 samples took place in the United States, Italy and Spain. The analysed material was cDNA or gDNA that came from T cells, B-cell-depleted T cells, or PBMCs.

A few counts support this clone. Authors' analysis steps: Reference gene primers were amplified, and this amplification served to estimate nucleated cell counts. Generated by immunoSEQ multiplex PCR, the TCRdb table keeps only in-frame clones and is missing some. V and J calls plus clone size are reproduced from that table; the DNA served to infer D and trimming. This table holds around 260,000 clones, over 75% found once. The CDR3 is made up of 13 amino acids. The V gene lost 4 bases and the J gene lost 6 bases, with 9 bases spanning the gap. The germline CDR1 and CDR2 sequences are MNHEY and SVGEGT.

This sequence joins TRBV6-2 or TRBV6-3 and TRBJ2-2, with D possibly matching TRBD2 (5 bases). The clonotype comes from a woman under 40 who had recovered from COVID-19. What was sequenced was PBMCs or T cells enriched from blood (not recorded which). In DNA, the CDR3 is TGTGCCAGCAGTTCTACGGAGGCCGGGGAGCTGTTTTTT. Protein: CASSSTEAGELFF.